Presented here are 15 T cell receptor beta chains from one specimen sequenced in a study of blood T cell repertoires in COVID-19. Produced via immunoSEQ multiplex PCR; TCRdb's table is partial and in-frame only. The repertoire holds a few hundred thousand clones, with 75% to 90% as singletons. The specimen was PBMCs or T cells enriched from blood (not recorded which). The receptors were gathered from a man aged 30-40 years who had recovered from COVID-19.

The chain recombines TRBV7-8 with TRBJ2-7; 10 bases map to TRBD1. The CDR3 spans 14 residues. With V trimmed by 2 bases and J by 5 bases, 3 bases remained unmatched. CDR1 is SGHVS and CDR2 is FQNEAQ in the germline V gene. The CDR3 here is CASSLWTGGNEQYF. The DNA for the CDR3 is TGTGCCAGCAGCTTATGGACAGGGGGTAACGAGCAGTACTTC. The variable domain in full, with the rest retrieved from reference TRBV7-8 and TRBJ2-7, is GAGVSQSPRYKVAKRGQDVALRCDPISGHVSLFWYQQALGQGPEFLTYFQNEAQLDKSGLPSDRFFAERPEGSVSTLKIQRTQQEDSAVYLCASSLWTGGNEQYFGPGTRLTVT.

The chain joins TRBV18 to TRBJ2-5; tentatively, D is TRBD1 (6 bases). Germline CDR1 and CDR2: KGHSH and LQKENI. V was pared by 4 bases and J by 0 bases, with 12 bases between. CDR3 length: 15 residues. CDR3 amino acids: CASSLRQAYQETQYF. CDR3 nucleotides: TGTGCCAGCTCACTGAGACAGGCGTACCAAGAGACCCAGTACTTC.

The chain uses TRBV7-6 and TRBJ1-5; D may be TRBD1 (5 bases). Germline loops: CDR1 SGHVS, CDR2 FNYEAQ. The length of the CDR3 is 16 residues. Trimming took 0 bases from V and 1 from J, leaving 10 bases between them. The chain's CDR3 is CASSLAGDWSNQPQHF. The CDR3 DNA is TGTGCCAGCAGCTTAGCGGGGGACTGGAGCAATCAGCCCCAGCATTTT.

CDR3 residues: CASSLWGPSEAFF. The CDR3 bases are TGTGCCAGCAGCCTGTGGGGCCCTTCGGAAGCTTTCTTT. The chain recombines TRBV28 with TRBJ1-1, with D possibly being TRBD1 (5 bases). Germline V gene lookup returns CDR1 MDHEN and CDR2 SYDVKM. Trimming stripped 6 bases from V and 8 bases from J, with 16 bases between. The CDR3 is made up of 13 amino acids.

The V gene is TRBV28, the J gene TRBJ1-6; 8 bases line up with TRBD1. Germline CDR1 is MDHEN and CDR2 is SYDVKM. The CDR3 is 14 residues long. The DNA for the CDR3 is TGTGCTGTGACAGGGGCCCCCTATAATTCACCCCTCCACTTT. It yields the protein CAVTGAPYNSPLHF.

The chain couples TRBV10-3 to TRBJ1-1; a possible D gene is TRBD1 (6 bases). The germline gives CDR1 ENHRY, CDR2 SYGVKD. The CDR3 extends over 14 amino acids. V dropped 2 bases and J dropped 2 bases, with 9 bases sitting between them. Here the CDR3 DNA reads TGTGCCATCAGTGAGAACAGGGTCAACACTGAAGCTTTCTTT. Translation gives CAISENRVNTEAFF.

This rearrangement joins TRBV6-1 to TRBJ2-7, with 8 positions matching TRBD1. The CDR3 length is 17 residues. Germline V gives CDR1 MNHNS, CDR2 SASEGT. V gave up 1 base and J gave up 3 bases; unmatched junction bases: 11. The CDR3 DNA reads TGTGCCAGCAGTGAAGGACCACCGGACAGGGAGATCTACGAGCAGTACTTC. Its protein is CASSEGPPDREIYEQYF.

The chain carries TRBV18 and TRBJ2-3, with 8 nucleotides matching TRBD2. V dropped 2 bases and J dropped 2; count of bases not matched to a gene: 3. The CDR3 runs 15 residues. Germline loops: CDR1 KGHSH, CDR2 LQKENI. In nucleotides, the CDR3 is TGTGCCAGCTCACCAACGGGGGGGCCCACAGATACGCAGTATTTT. Its protein is CASSPTGGPTDTQYF.

The chain is built from TRBV10-3 and TRBJ2-7, with 10 bases identical to TRBD1. The junction had 2 bases not matched to a gene; V was cut back by 9 bases and J by 3 bases. Looked up from germline, CDR1 is ENHRY and CDR2 is SYGVKD. CDR3 length: 12 residues. The CDR3 bases are TGTGCCATGGGACAGGGGAACTACGAGCAGTACTTC. Protein product: CAMGQGNYEQYF.

This clone was observed a few times. The rearrangement links TRBV4-1 to TRBJ2-5, with D maybe TRBD1 (6 bases). This CDR3 is built from 16 residues. Germline V lookup: CDR1 MGHRA, CDR2 YSYEKL. V gave up 1 base and J gave up 5 bases, with 17 bases separating them. CDR3 protein: CASSQVAGDARETQYF. CDR3 nucleotides: TGCGCCAGCAGCCAAGTCGCAGGGGACGCTCGGGAGACCCAGTACTTC.

The chain links TRBV27 to TRBJ1-1; unclear D gene. Germline lookup yields CDR1 MNHEY and CDR2 SMNVEV (reference sequence). This CDR3 has 13 residues. Trimming left V 6 bases short and J 3 bases short, with 11 bases between. The CDR3: CASSMVGDTEAFF. Written as DNA, the CDR3 is TGTGCCAGCAGCATGGTAGGAGACACTGAAGCTTTCTTT.

The V and J genes are TRBV19 and TRBJ1-1, with 7 bases matching TRBD1. The CDR3 is made up of 15 amino acids. CDR1 is LNHDA and CDR2 is SQIVND in the germline V gene (reference sequence). V shed 10 bases, J shed 6 bases, and the junction held 17 bases outside the gene matches. CDR3 in DNA: TGTGCCACCACCCGGACAGGCAAAGTAAAGGCTGAAGCTTTCTTT. Encoded protein: CATTRTGKVKAEAFF.

The chain is built from TRBV7-9 and TRBJ2-7; 12 positions agree with TRBD1. V lost 4 bases and J lost 3; bases outside the gene matches: 10. CDR1 SEHNR and CDR2 FQNEAQ come from the germline V gene (reference sequence). CDR3 length: 17 residues. CDR3 sequence: CASSSRRDRGRVYEQYF. DNA for the CDR3: TGTGCCAGCAGCTCAAGACGGGACAGGGGGCGCGTCTACGAGCAGTACTTC.

CDR3: CASLRDRSGNEQFF. CDR3 nucleotide sequence: TGTGCCAGCTTGAGGGACAGGTCGGGAAATGAGCAGTTCTTC. This sequence joins TRBV2 and TRBJ2-1, with 8 positions matching TRBD1. Germline values: CDR1 SNHLY, CDR2 FYNNEI. V was clipped by 8 bases and J by 7 bases; unmatched bases: 10. There are 14 residues in the CDR3.

The chain has TRBV5-5 and TRBJ2-3, with 13 positions matching TRBD2. The CDR3 runs 15 residues. Germline V gene lookup returns CDR1 SGHKS and CDR2 YYEKEE (reference sequence). V was pared by 3 bases and J by 6 bases, with 4 bases of the junction left unmatched. The chain's CDR3 is CASSWGTSGADTQYF. The CDR3 DNA reads TGTGCCAGCAGCTGGGGGACTAGCGGGGCGGATACGCAGTATTTT. Combining the CDR3 with reference TRBV5-5 and TRBJ2-3 gives the whole variable domain DAGVTQSPTHLIKTRGQQVTLRCSPISGHKSVSWYQQVLGQGPQFIFQYYEKEERGRGNFPDRFSARQFPNYSSELNVNALLLGDSALYLCASSWGTSGADTQYFGPGTRLTVL.